This T cell receptor beta chain was observed in a study of blood T cell repertoires in COVID-19. Study as a whole: Acute-phase and convalescent COVID-19 samples originated in the United States, Italy and Spain. In each case, the material was cDNA or gDNA derived from T cells, B-cell-depleted T cells, or PBMCs.

This clone came up once. The assay was immunoSEQ multiplex PCR, and TCRdb's table has in-frame clones only and misses some. This table has 300,000 to 350,000 clones, approximately 89% appearing once. Those enrolled, adults aged about 18 to 89 years, came from about 24 US areas. Which cohort a participant joined came from the clinical history participants gave. Germline values: CDR1 LGHNA, CDR2 YNFKEQ. CDR3 length: 12 residues. Source material: PBMCs or T cells enriched from blood (not recorded which). This clonotype was obtained from a woman between 25 and 40 years old who had recovered from COVID-19. The V and J genes are TRBV4-2 and TRBJ2-5; 7 bases align to TRBD1. CDR3 sequence: CRGQGVRKTQYF. The CDR3, as DNA: TGTAGGGGGCAAGGCGTAAGAAAGACCCAGTACTTC.